The 25 T cell receptor beta chains given below trace back to one sample, sequenced in a study of cytomegalovirus exposure and HLA in healthy donors. Vbeta (60) and Jbeta (13) primers were used in the PCR. The repertoire was sequenced with immunoSEQ multiplex PCR; TCRdb's copy has only in-frame clones and lacks some. The data hold about 120,000 clones, with 15% to 20% observed a single time. Sequenced material: PBMCs. Source of these receptors: a female donor in good health and CMV-seropositive.

This clone was counted a few times. J is TRBJ2-1 and V is TRBV7-6, with 9 bases matching TRBD2. Losses at the gene ends were 5 bases for V and 0 bases for J; bases not matched to a gene: 2. The CDR3 covers 15 residues. CDR1 and CDR2 (germline): SGHVS, FNYEAQ. CDR3 bases: TGTGCCAGCAGCCTTAGCGGGGGCTCCTACAATGAGCAGTTCTTC. It specifies CASSLSGGSYNEQFF.

This clone was seen a few times. The rearrangement links TRBV5-1 to TRBJ2-2; 7 positions agree with TRBD1. The V segment lost 0 bases and the J segment 7 bases; nucleotides outside the gene matches: 6. Germline lookup yields CDR1 SGHRS and CDR2 YFSETQ. The CDR3 has 15 amino acids. This CDR3 is CASSLEFRGIGELFF. The CDR3 region has the DNA TGCGCCAGCAGCTTGGAATTCAGGGGGATCGGGGAGCTGTTTTTT.

For the CDR3, the DNA is TGTGCCAGCAGCCCCCGGAGAGGCGAGCAGTACTTC. Its translation is CASSPRRGEQYF. J is TRBJ2-7 and V is TRBV7-9; D is undetermined. Trimming took 5 bases from V and 6 from J, leaving 11 bases between them. There are 12 residues in the CDR3. Germline V gene data show CDR1 as SEHNR and CDR2 as FQNEAQ (reference sequence).

The rearrangement links TRBV6-1 to TRBJ1-1; D unclear. The CDR3 is made up of 13 amino acids. Trimming left V 6 bases short and J 3 bases short, with 11 bases between. Germline CDR1 is MNHNS and CDR2 is SASEGT. CDR3 in amino acids: CASREGVYTEAFF. The CDR3 DNA reads as TGTGCCAGCAGAGAGGGAGTGTACACTGAAGCTTTCTTT.

This clone was counted only a few times. V and J are TRBV11-2 and TRBJ2-7; TRBD1 aligns across 7 bases. The CDR3 totals 14 residues. J was trimmed by 4 bases and V by 5 bases; bases with no gene match: 8. CDR1 and CDR2 (germline): SGHAT, FQNNGV. CDR3 sequence: CASSLMTGKYEQYF. CDR3 nucleotides: TGTGCCAGCAGCCTGATGACAGGGAAGTACGAGCAGTACTTC.

This clone was detected a few times. The CDR3 spells CSVAGTGGDRLIYEQYF. The CDR3 region has the DNA TGCAGCGTAGCCGGGACAGGGGGCGATAGGTTAATCTACGAGCAGTACTTC. The chain has TRBV29-1 and TRBJ2-7; 12 bases fit TRBD1. The CDR3 runs to 17 residues. Looked up from germline, CDR1 is SQVTM and CDR2 is ANQGSEA. The ends lost 6 bases at V and 3 bases at J; junction bases unmatched: 15.

This clone has a handful of counts. The chain employs TRBV15 and TRBJ1-2, with TRBD1 as a possible D gene (6 bases). V lost 1 base and J 6 bases, leaving 15 bases between the germline ends. CDR1 is LNHNV, CDR2 YYDKDF, per germline (reference sequence). The CDR3 spans 15 residues. CDR3 sequence reads: CATSRGGRGIDGYTF. CDR3 coding DNA: TGTGCCACCAGCAGAGGTGGCAGGGGAATCGATGGCTACACCTTC.

CDR3 bases: TGTGCCAGCAGTTACCTCGCAGACATGAACACTGAAGCTTTCTTT. This codes for CASSYLADMNTEAFF. This sequence joins TRBV6-5 and TRBJ1-1; D remains unclear. Germline CDR1 MNHEY, CDR2 SVGAGI. The V end was cut by 2 bases, the J end by 0 bases, with 10 bases between. The CDR3 runs to 15 residues.

This clone has a handful of counts. A junction boundary mismatches the germline segment, possibly from a read error. The chain uses TRBV29-1 and TRBJ2-7, with a tentative D call TRBD2 (5 bases). The V gene's germline CDR1 is SQVTM and CDR2 ANQGSEA. This CDR3 has 9 amino acids. For the CDR3, the DNA is TGCAGCATACCTCGTGGACTGTGGTTC. Its protein is CSIPRGLWF.

With respect to this clone: Compared with germline, one end of the junction differs, possibly owing to a read error. This sequence joins TRBV2 and TRBJ2-3; D uncertain. This CDR3 is built from 13 residues. Germline-derived CDR1 and CDR2 are SNHLY and FYNNEI. The CDR3 DNA reads as TGTGCCAGATGCGCCGAAAACACAGATAAGCAGTATTTT. Protein sequence: CARCAENTDKQYF.

The chain joins TRBV12-5 to TRBJ2-1; D is possibly TRBD1 (6 bases). The CDR3 runs to 14 residues. V dropped 4 bases and J dropped 6 bases, with 13 bases sitting between them. CDR1 LGHNT and CDR2 FRNRAP come from the germline V gene. DNA for the CDR3: TGTGCTAGTGGTTCGGACAGACTCAGCAATGAGCAGTTCTTC. This translates into CASGSDRLSNEQFF.

V usage is TRBV30 and J usage is TRBJ1-2; TRBD1 agrees at 9 bases. V dropped 4 bases and J dropped 5; count of bases not matched to a gene: 11. The CDR3 contains 15 residues. Germline loops: CDR1 GTSNPN, CDR2 SVGIG (reference sequence). Here the CDR3 DNA reads TGTGCCTGGACACCCGGGACAGGGAGGTGGTATGGCTACACCTTC. This sequence encodes CAWTPGTGRWYGYTF.

This clone was detected a few times. The V and J genes are TRBV7-9 and TRBJ1-2; D ambiguous. The CDR3 length is 13 residues. Trimming removed 2 bases at V and 8 bases at J, with 12 bases between. The germline gives CDR1 SEHNR, CDR2 FQNEAQ (reference sequence). DNA for the CDR3: TGTGCCAGCAGCTTAATCGGGTCTGGAGGCTACACCTTC. Its protein product is CASSLIGSGGYTF. Full variable domain (missing parts from reference TRBV7-9 and TRBJ1-2): DTGVSQNPRHKITKRGQNVTFRCDPISEHNRLYWYRQTLGQGPEFLTYFQNEAQLEKSRLLSDRFSAERPKGSFSTLEIQRTEQGDSAMYLCASSLIGSGGYTFGSGTRLTVV.

The V call is TRBV7-2, the J call TRBJ1-5; tentatively, D is TRBD1 (5 bases). The ends were cut back, 2 bases at V and 5 bases at J, with 13 bases in the middle. The CDR3 contains 15 residues. Germline lookup yields CDR1 SGHTA and CDR2 FQGNSA. In DNA form, the CDR3 reads TGTGCCAGCAGCTTATCGACAGCTTCCTATCAGCCCCAGCATTTT. Its protein is CASSLSTASYQPQHF.

The chain carries TRBV5-1 and TRBJ1-6, with D possibly TRBD1 on 6 matching bases. The CDR3 runs 16 residues. The ends were cut back, 0 bases at V and 11 bases at J, with 18 bases in the middle. The germline V gene encodes CDR1 SGHRS and CDR2 YFSETQ. CDR3 nucleotide sequence: TGCGCCAGCAGCTTGGCCGAGTACAGGGTTGGGACACCCCTCCACTTT. Amino acids: CASSLAEYRVGTPLHF.

The chain combines TRBV6-5 with TRBJ2-5, with D perhaps TRBD1 (5 bases). V lost 6 bases, J lost 1 base, and 15 bases lay in between. From germline, CDR1 is MNHEY and CDR2 SVGAGI. This CDR3 comprises 15 residues. Written as DNA, the CDR3 is TGTGCCAGCAGGGACAACTCAGGATGCCAAGAGACCCAGTACTTC. This gives the protein CASRDNSGCQETQYF.

A few counts support this clone. The chain couples TRBV29-1 to TRBJ2-1, with 8 bases aligning to TRBD1. In germline, CDR1 is SQVTM, CDR2 ANQGSEA. V lost 3 bases to trimming and J lost 4 bases; unmatched junction nucleotides: 5. This CDR3 is built from 14 residues. CDR3 in amino acids: CSVDRDRLYNEQFF. The CDR3 DNA sequence: TGCAGCGTTGATCGGGACAGGTTATACAATGAGCAGTTCTTC.

The gene calls are TRBV5-4 and TRBJ1-5; no reliable D call. The germline V and J ends were trimmed by 0 bases and 3 bases, with 4 bases remaining between them. The length of the CDR3 is 13 residues. Looked up from germline, CDR1 is SGHNT and CDR2 is YYREEE (reference sequence). CDR3 residues: CASSLDNNQPQHF. The CDR3 DNA is TGTGCCAGCAGCTTGGACAACAATCAGCCCCAGCATTTT.

The sample holds a few counts of this clone. This chain links TRBV29-1 with TRBJ2-7; 9 bases are a match to TRBD2. From germline, CDR1 is SQVTM and CDR2 ANQGSEA. There are 15 residues in the CDR3. With V trimmed by 5 bases and J by 0 bases, 8 bases remained unmatched. The CDR3 coding sequence is TGCAGCGTTAAAGCCGGGACTAGCAGCTCCTACGAGCAGTACTTC. This gives the protein CSVKAGTSSSYEQYF.

This clone was observed a handful of times. The chain links TRBV7-9 to TRBJ1-1; D is ambiguous. CDR1 and CDR2 from the germline V gene are SEHNR and FQNEAQ (reference sequence). Deletions cut 5 bases from V and 3 bases from J, with 19 bases between. The CDR3 covers 16 residues. CDR3 coding DNA: TGTGCCAGCAGCCCACCATCGGGAACCCGGGACACTGAAGCTTTCTTT. As protein: CASSPPSGTRDTEAFF.

This clone was found a few times. The chain links TRBV28 to TRBJ1-5, with a weak D call TRBD1 (5 bases). CDR3 length equals 15 residues. V was pared by 6 bases and J by 4 bases, with 16 bases between. The V gene's germline CDR1 is MDHEN and CDR2 SYDVKM. For the CDR3, the DNA is TGTGCCAGCAGCGCGGGAGGACATTTAAATCAGCCCCAGCATTTT. This codes for CASSAGGHLNQPQHF.

This clone was counted between two and nine times. The chain has TRBV13 and TRBJ2-7; 7 positions match TRBD2. The CDR3 extends over 15 amino acids. Trimming at V came to 2 bases and at J to 2 bases, leaving 6 bases not matched to a gene. Germline V gene sequence: CDR1 PRHDT, CDR2 FYEKMQ (reference sequence). The CDR3 region is CASSLSLAAPYEQYF. CDR3 DNA: TGTGCCAGCAGCTTAAGCCTAGCGGCCCCCTACGAGCAGTACTTC.

This clone was observed a few times. V gene TRBV5-8 combines with J gene TRBJ2-3, with 7 positions matching TRBD2. After removal of 2 bases from V and 11 bases from J, the junction contained 11 bases not matched to a gene. CDR1 is SGHTS, CDR2 YDEGEE, per germline. CDR3 length: 14 residues. CDR3 sequence (DNA): TGTGCCAGCAGCTTAGGGGACTACGGGGTAGGGCAGTATTTT. Amino acid sequence: CASSLGDYGVGQYF.

CDR3 region: CASSDRDRDGGEQFF. In DNA form, the CDR3 reads TGTGCCAGCAGTGACCGGGACAGGGACGGTGGTGAGCAGTTCTTC. The rearrangement uses TRBV28 and TRBJ2-1; the match to TRBD1 covers 9 bases. The junction had 11 bases not matched to a gene; V was cut back by 5 bases and J by 9 bases. This CDR3 comprises 15 residues. Germline CDR1 is MDHEN and CDR2 is SYDVKM.

The chain joins TRBV15 to TRBJ2-3; the D is unclear. The length of the CDR3 is 16 residues. The germline CDR1 and CDR2 sequences are LNHNV and YYDKDF (reference sequence). Trimming took 4 bases from V and 2 from J, leaving 16 bases between them. The CDR3 DNA sequence: TGTGCCACCAGCAATAGACACACCAGAAACACAGATACGCAGTATTTT. This translates into CATSNRHTRNTDTQYF.